This T cell receptor (beta chain) derives from a study of shared clonotypes between healthy human individuals. Deep-level settings were used for running the assay. Here immunoSEQ multiplex PCR was the method, and the copy in TCRdb shows in-frame clones only, minus some. The sample holds about 680,000 clones; around 67% are singletons and the top ten take over 1.5%. The study, taken as a whole, reports: Compared with memory subsets, naive subsets generally had larger estimated richness.

The CDR3 length is 15 residues. The J segment lost 5 bases and the V segment lost 5 bases, leaving 8 bases of the junction unmatched. Germline CDR1 is MNHEY and CDR2 is SVGAGI. Naive CD4+ cells were CD45RA-selected; the remaining cells were memory. Note on this clone: Its antigen remains unidentified.

The rearrangement links TRBV6-5 to TRBJ2-7; the match to TRBD1 covers 11 bases. This clonotype was sampled from a woman aged 25-40 years in good health. The sample consisted of memory CD4+ T cells sorted from blood. Regarding subset: CD45RA-negative fraction. In nucleotides, the CDR3 is TGTGCCAGCAGTACCCCCGGGACAGGGGGACACGAGCAGTACTTC. Translating it yields CASSTPGTGGHEQYF.